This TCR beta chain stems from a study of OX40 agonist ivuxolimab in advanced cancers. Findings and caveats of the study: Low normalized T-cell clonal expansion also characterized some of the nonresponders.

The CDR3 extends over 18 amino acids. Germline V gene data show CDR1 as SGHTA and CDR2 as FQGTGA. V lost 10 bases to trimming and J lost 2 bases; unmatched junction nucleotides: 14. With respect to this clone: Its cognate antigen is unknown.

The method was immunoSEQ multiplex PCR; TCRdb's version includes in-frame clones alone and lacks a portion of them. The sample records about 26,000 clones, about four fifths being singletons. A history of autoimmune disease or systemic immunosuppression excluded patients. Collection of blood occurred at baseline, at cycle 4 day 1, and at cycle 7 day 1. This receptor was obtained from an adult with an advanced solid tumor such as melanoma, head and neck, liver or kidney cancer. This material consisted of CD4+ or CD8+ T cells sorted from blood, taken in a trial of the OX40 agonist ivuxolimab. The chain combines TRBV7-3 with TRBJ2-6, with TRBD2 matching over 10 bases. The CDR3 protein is CAKKPSGLAGAGANVLTF. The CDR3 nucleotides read TGTGCCAAGAAGCCATCCGGGCTAGCGGGAGCTGGGGCCAACGTCCTGACTTTC.